This entry is about one TCR beta chain. The sample comes from a study of T cell responses to AZD1222 COVID-19 vaccine. The germline V gene has CDR1 SQVTM and CDR2 ANQGSEA. V was cut by 7 bases and J by 2 bases, with 14 bases left in between. The CDR3 has 13 amino acids. This table comes from immunoSEQ multiplex PCR, and its TCRdb copy is limited to in-frame clones, with some not included. Seen here are about 83,000 clones, 88% observed once, and the top ten hold roughly 4.7%. Material: peripheral blood, obtained on day 0 of MenACWY control vaccination. This receptor was identified in an adult in good health. The chain joins TRBV29-1 to TRBJ1-1, with D possibly matching TRBD1 (5 bases). CDR3 sequence reads: CSARQIFNTEAFF. CDR3 DNA: TGCAGCGCCCGACAGATCTTCAACACTGAAGCTTTCTTT.